Below, one T cell receptor beta chain is given with its context. Libraries were prepared by immunoSEQ multiplex PCR; TCRdb keeps only in-frame clonotypes and omits some of them. The profile shows about 200,000 clones, approximately 92% of them singletons. This CDR3 contains 13 residues. The V end lost 2 bases, the J end lost 12 bases, and 14 bases lay between the germline ends. The sample is drawn from a study of T cell responses to AZD1222 COVID-19 vaccine. The chain couples TRBV12-3 or TRBV12-4 to TRBJ1-5; D perhaps matches TRBD1 (6 bases). This receptor was taken from an adult in good health. The sample consisted of peripheral blood, taken on day 0 of AZD1222 vaccination. The CDR3 DNA sequence: TGTGCCAGCAGTTTAAAACAGGGTCTAAACCAGCATTTT. As protein: CASSLKQGLNQHF.